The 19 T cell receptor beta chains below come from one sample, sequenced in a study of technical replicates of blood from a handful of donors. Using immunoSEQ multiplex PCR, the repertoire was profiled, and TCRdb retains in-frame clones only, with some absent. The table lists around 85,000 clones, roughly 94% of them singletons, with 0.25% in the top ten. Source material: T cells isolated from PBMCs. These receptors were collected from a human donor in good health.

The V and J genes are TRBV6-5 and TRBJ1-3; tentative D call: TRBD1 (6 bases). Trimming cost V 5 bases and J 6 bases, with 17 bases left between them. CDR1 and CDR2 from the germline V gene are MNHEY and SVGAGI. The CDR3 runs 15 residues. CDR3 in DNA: TGTGCCAGCAGTCCCCTCCAGGGGAAGGAAAACACCATATATTTT. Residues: CASSPLQGKENTIYF.

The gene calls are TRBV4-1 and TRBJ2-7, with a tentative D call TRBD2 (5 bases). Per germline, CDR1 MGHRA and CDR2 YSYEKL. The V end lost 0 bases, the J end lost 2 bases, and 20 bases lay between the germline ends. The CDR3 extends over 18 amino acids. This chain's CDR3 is CASSQDISDIARTYEQYF. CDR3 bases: TGCGCCAGCAGCCAAGATATCTCGGATATAGCGAGAACCTACGAGCAGTACTTC.

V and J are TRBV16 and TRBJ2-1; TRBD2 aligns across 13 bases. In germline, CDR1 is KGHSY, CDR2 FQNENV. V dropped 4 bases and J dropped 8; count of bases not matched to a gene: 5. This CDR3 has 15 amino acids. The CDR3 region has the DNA TGTGCCAGCAGCCCTAGGACTAGCGGGAGTGATGAGCAGTTCTTC. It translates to CASSPRTSGSDEQFF.

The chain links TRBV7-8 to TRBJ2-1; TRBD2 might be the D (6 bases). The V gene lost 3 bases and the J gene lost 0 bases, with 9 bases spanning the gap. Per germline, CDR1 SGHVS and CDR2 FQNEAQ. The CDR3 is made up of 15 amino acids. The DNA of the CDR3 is TGTGCCAGCAGCTTTAGCGGAAACTCCTACAATGAGCAGTTCTTC. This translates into CASSFSGNSYNEQFF.

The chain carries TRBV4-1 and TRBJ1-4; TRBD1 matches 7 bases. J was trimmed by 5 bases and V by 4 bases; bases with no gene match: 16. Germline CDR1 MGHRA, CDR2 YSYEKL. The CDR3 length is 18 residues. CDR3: CASSPNPLAGQRNEKLFF. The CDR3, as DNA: TGCGCCAGCAGCCCGAACCCCCTTGCGGGACAGAGAAATGAAAAACTGTTTTTT.

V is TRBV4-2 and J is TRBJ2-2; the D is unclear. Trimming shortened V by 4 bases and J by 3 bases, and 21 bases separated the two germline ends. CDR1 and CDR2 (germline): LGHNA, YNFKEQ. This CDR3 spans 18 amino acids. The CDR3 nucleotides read TGTGCCAGCAGCCCCCTCGGCGGCACGATCGGAGACACCGGGGAGCTGTTTTTT. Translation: CASSPLGGTIGDTGELFF.

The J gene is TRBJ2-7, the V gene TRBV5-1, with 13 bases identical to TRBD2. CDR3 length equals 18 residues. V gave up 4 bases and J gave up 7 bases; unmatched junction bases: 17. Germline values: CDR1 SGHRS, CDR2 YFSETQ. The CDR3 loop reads CASSTNRFRTSGSWEQYF. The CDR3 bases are TGCGCCAGCAGCACCAATCGGTTCCGGACTAGCGGGAGTTGGGAGCAGTACTTC.

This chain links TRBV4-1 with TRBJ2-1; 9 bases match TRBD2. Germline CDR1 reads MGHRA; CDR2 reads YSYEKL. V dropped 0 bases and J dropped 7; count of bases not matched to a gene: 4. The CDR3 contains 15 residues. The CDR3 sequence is CASSQDRLAGNEQFF. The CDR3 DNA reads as TGCGCCAGCAGCCAAGATCGGCTAGCGGGGAATGAGCAGTTCTTC.

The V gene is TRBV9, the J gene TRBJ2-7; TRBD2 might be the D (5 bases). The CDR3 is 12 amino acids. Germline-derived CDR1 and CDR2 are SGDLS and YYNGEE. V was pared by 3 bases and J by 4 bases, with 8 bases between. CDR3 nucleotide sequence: TGTGCCAGCAGCGCGGGAACTTACGAGCAGTACTTC. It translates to CASSAGTYEQYF.

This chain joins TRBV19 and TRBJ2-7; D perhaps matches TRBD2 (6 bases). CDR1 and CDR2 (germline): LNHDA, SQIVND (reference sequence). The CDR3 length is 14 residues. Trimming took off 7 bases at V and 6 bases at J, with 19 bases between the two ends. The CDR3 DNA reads TGTGCCAGTAATCCCGGGGGTACGTTAGGCGAGCAGTACTTC. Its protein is CASNPGGTLGEQYF. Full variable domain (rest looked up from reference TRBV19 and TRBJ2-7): DGGITQSPKYLFRKEGQNVTLSCEQNLNHDAMYWYRQDPGQGLRLIYYSQIVNDFQKGDIAEGYSVSREKKESFPLTVTSAQKNPTAFYLCASNPGGTLGEQYFGPGTRLTVT.

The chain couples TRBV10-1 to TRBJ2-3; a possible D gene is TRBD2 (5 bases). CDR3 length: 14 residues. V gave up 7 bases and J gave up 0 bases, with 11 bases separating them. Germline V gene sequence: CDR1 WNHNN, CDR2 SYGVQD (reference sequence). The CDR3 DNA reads TGCGCCAGCACGAGCGGTACTAGCACAGATACGCAGTATTTT. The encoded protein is CASTSGTSTDTQYF.

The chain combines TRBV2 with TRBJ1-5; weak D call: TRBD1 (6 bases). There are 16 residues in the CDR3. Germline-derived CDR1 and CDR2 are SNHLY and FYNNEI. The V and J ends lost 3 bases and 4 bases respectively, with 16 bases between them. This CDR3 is CASSDGNTGTNQPQHF. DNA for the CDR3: TGTGCCAGCAGTGATGGTAATACAGGGACAAATCAGCCCCAGCATTTT.

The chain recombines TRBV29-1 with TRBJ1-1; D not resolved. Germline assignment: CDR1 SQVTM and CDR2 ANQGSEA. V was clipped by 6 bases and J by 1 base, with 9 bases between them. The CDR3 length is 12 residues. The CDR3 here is CSVPGRNTEAFF. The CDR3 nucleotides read TGCAGCGTCCCCGGGAGGAACACTGAAGCTTTCTTT.

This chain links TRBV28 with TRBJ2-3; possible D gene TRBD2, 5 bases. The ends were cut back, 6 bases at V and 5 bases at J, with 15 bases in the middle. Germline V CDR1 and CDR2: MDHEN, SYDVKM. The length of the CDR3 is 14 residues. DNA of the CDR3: TGTGCCAGCAGGGGGTATGGAGGTGGAGATACGCAGTATTTT. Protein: CASRGYGGGDTQYF.

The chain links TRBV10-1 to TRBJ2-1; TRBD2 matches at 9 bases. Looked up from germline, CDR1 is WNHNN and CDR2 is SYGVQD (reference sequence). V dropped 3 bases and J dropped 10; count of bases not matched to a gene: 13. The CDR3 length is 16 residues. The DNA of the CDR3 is TGCGCCAGCAGTGAACTTAACGTGGGTCTAGCGGGAGAGCAGTTCTTC. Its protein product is CASSELNVGLAGEQFF.

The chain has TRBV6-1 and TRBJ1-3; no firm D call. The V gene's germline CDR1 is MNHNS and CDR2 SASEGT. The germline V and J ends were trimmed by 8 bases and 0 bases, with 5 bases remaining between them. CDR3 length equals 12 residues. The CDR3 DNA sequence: TGTGCCAGCTTCTTCTCTGGAAACACCATATATTTT. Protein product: CASFFSGNTIYF.

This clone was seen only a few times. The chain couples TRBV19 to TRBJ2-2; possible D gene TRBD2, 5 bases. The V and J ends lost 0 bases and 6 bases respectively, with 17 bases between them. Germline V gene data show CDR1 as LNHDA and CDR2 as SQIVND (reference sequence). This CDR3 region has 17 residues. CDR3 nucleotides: TGTGCCAGTAGTATAGATCCTGCTCCCAGTAGCGCCGGGGAGCTGTTTTTT. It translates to CASSIDPAPSSAGELFF.

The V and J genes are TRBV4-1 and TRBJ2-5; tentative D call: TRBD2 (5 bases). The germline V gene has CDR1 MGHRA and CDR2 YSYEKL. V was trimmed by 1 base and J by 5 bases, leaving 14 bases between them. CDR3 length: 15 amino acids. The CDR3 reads CASSQVRTPGETQYF. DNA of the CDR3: TGCGCCAGCAGCCAAGTCCGGACTCCTGGGGAGACCCAGTACTTC.

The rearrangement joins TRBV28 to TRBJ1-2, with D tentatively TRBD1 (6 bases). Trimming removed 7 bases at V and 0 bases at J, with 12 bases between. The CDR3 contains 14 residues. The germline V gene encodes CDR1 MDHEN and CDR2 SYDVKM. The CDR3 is CASIQGLANYGYTF. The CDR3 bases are TGTGCCAGCATCCAGGGGCTGGCTAACTATGGCTACACCTTC.